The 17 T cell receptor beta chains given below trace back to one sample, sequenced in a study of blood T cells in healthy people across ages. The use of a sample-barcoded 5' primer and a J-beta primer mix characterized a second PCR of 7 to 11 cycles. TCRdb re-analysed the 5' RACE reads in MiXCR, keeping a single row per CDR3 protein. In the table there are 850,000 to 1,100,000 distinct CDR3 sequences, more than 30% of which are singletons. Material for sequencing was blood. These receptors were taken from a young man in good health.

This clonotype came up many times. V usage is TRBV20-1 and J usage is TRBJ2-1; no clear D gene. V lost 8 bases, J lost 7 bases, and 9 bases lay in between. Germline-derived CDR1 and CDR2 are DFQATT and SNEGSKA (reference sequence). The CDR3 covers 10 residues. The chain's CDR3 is CSSLLNEQFF. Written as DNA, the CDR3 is TGCAGTAGTCTACTAAATGAGCAGTTCTTC.

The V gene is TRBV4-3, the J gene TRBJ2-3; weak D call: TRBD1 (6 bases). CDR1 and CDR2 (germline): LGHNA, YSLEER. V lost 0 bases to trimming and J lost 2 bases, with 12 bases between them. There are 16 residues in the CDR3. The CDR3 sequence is CASSQDLGGNTDTQYF. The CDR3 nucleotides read TGCGCCAGCAGCCAAGATTTAGGGGGAAACACAGATACGCAGTATTTT.

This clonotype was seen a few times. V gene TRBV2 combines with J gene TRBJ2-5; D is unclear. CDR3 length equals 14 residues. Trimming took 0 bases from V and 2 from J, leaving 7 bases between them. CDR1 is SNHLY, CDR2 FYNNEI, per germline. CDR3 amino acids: CASSEAMLQETQYF. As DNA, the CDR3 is TGTGCCAGCAGTGAAGCTATGTTACAAGAGACCCAGTACTTC.

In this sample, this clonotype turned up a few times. The CDR3: CASSWGNTQYF. Here the CDR3 DNA reads TGTGCCAGCAGCTGGGGGAATACGCAGTATTTT. V and J are TRBV11-1 and TRBJ2-3, with D perhaps given as TRBD1 or TRBD2 (5 bases each). The V end lost 4 bases, the J end lost 7 bases, and 6 bases lay between the germline ends. The length of the CDR3 is 11 residues. Per germline, CDR1 SGHAT and CDR2 FQDESV (reference sequence).

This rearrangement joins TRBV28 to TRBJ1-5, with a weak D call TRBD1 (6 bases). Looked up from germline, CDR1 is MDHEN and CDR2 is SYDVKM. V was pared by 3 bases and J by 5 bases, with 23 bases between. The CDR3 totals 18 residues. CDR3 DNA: TGTGCCAGCAGTTTGTGGGGGGGCAAAAAAGGTTTTTATCAGCCCCAGCATTTT. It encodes CASSLWGGKKGFYQPQHF. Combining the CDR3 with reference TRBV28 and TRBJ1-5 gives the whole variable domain DVKVTQSSRYLVKRTGEKVFLECVQDMDHENMFWYRQDPGLGLRLIYFSYDVKMKEKGDIPEGYSVSREKKERFSLILESASTNQTSMYLCASSLWGGKKGFYQPQHFGDGTRLSIL.

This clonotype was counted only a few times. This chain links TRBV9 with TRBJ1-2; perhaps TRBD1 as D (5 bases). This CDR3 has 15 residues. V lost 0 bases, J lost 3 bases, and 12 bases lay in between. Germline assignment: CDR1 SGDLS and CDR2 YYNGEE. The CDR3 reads CASSVGSGTDYGYTF. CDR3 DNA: TGTGCCAGCAGCGTAGGATCAGGGACGGACTATGGCTACACCTTC. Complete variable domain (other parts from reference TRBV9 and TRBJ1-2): DSGVTQTPKHLITATGQRVTLRCSPRSGDLSVYWYQQSLDQGLQFLIQYYNGEERAKGNILERFSAQQFPDLHSELNLSSLELGDSALYFCASSVGSGTDYGYTFGSGTRLTVV.

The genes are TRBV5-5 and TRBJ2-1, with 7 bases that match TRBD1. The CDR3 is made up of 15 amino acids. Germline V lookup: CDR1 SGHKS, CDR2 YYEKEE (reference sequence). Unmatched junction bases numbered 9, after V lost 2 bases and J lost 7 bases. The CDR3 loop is CASSLNDRVVNEQFF. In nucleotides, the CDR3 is TGTGCCAGCAGCTTAAACGACAGGGTGGTGAATGAGCAGTTCTTC.

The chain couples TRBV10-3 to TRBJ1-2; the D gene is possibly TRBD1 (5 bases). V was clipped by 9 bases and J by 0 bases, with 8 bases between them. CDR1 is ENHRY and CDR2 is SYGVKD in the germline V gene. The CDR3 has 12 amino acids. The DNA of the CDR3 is TGTGCCATGCAGGGACCTAACTATGGCTACACCTTC. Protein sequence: CAMQGPNYGYTF.

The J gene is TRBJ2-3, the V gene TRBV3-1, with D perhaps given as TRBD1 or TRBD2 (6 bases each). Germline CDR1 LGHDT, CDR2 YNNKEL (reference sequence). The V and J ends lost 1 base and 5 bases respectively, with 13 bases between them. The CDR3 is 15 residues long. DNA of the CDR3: TGTGCCAGCAGCCAAGTTTGGGGGGCAGGAGATACGCAGTATTTT. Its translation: CASSQVWGAGDTQYF.

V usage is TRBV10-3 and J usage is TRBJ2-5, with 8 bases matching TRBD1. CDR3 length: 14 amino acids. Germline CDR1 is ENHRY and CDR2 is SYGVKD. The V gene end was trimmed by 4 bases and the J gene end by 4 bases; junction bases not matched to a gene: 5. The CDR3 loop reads CAISGTGTSETQYF. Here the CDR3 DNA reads TGTGCCATCAGTGGGACAGGGACGTCAGAGACCCAGTACTTC.

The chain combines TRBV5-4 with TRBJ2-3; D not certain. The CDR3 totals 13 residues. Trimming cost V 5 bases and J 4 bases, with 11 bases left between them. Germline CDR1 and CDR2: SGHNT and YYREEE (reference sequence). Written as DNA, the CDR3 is TGTGCCAGCAGAAACCCAGGCGCAGATACGCAGTATTTT. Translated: CASRNPGADTQYF.

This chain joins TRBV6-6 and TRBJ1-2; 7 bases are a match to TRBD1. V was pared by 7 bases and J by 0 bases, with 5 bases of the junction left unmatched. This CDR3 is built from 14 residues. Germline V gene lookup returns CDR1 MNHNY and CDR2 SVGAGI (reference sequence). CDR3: CASIPDRSNYGYTF. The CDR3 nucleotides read TGTGCCAGCATTCCGGACAGGTCTAACTATGGCTACACCTTC.

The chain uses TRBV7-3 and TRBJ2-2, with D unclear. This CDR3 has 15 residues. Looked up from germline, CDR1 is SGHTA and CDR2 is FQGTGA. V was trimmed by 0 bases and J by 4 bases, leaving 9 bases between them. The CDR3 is CASSLTLTFTGELFF. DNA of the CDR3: TGTGCCAGCAGCTTAACGTTAACCTTCACCGGGGAGCTGTTTTTT.

The CDR3 is CASRRDQPQHF. CDR3 DNA: TGTGCCAGCAGGAGAGATCAGCCCCAGCATTTT. J is TRBJ1-5 and V is TRBV12-3 or TRBV12-4; D ambiguous. The CDR3 length is 11 residues. V was shortened by 6 bases and J by 5 bases, with 5 bases between the two germline ends.

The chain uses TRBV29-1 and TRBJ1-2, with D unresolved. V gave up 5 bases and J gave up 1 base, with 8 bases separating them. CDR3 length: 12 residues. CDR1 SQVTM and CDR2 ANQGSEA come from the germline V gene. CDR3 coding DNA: TGCAGCGTTTCAGCTGGTAACTATGGCTACACCTTC. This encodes CSVSAGNYGYTF. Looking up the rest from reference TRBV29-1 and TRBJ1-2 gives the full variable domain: SAVISQKPSRDICQRGTSLTIQCQVDSQVTMMFWYRQQPGQSLTLIATANQGSEATYESGFVIDKFPISRPNLTFSTLTVSNMSPEDSSIYLCSVSAGNYGYTFGSGTRLTVV.

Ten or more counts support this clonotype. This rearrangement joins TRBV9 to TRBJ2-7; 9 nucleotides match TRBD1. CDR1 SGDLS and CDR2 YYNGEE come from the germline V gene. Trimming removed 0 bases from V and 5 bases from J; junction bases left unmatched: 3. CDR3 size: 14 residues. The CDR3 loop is CASSVGDRVHEQYF. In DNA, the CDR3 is TGTGCCAGCAGCGTAGGGGACAGGGTACACGAGCAGTACTTC. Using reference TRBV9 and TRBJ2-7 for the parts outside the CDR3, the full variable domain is DSGVTQTPKHLITATGQRVTLRCSPRSGDLSVYWYQQSLDQGLQFLIQYYNGEERAKGNILERFSAQQFPDLHSELNLSSLELGDSALYFCASSVGDRVHEQYFGPGTRLTVT.

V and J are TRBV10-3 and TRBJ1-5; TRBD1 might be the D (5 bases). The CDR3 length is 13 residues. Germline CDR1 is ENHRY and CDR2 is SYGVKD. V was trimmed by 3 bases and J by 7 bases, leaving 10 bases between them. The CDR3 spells CAISDGGSQPQHF. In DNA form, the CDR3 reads TGTGCCATCAGTGACGGGGGATCACAGCCCCAGCATTTT.